Below are 22 T cell receptor beta chains sequenced from a single sample in a study of control samples from healthy donors and cancer patients. Sequencing was performed with immunoSEQ multiplex PCR; in TCRdb, only in-frame clones are kept and a portion is missing. The sample shows roughly 80,000 clones, about 88% of them seen only once. Source material: blood. The receptor source for this set is a woman aged 45-65 years in good health.

The chain links TRBV6-5 to TRBJ1-6; D is uncertain. Germline CDR1 MNHEY, CDR2 SVGAGI. The CDR3 spans 15 residues. V was cut by 6 bases and J by 9 bases, with 18 bases left in between. The CDR3 loop is CASRIFRLSSSPLHF. The CDR3 bases are TGTGCCAGCAGAATATTTCGGCTGTCCAGTTCACCCCTCCACTTT.

This rearrangement joins TRBV27 to TRBJ2-7; 11 bases are shared with TRBD1. Germline CDR1 MNHEY, CDR2 SMNVEV (reference sequence). V lost 2 bases, J lost 3 bases, and 3 bases stayed unmatched. The length of the CDR3 is 15 residues. Written as DNA, the CDR3 is TGTGCCAGCAGTTTAGCCGGGACAGGGGGCTACGAGCAGTACTTC. It codes for CASSLAGTGGYEQYF.

The rearrangement joins TRBV5-1 to TRBJ2-7; D is perhaps TRBD1 (6 bases). The V end was cut by 2 bases, the J end by 3 bases, with 12 bases between. Per germline, CDR1 SGHRS and CDR2 YFSETQ. CDR3 length: 14 amino acids. The chain's CDR3 is CASSLQGEVYEQYF. The DNA for the CDR3 is TGCGCCAGCAGCTTACAGGGAGAGGTCTACGAGCAGTACTTC.

This clone was counted between two and nine times. CDR3 protein: CAWKRTGIAEAFF. The CDR3 nucleotides read TGTGCCTGGAAGCGGACAGGGATAGCTGAAGCTTTCTTT. V usage is TRBV30 and J usage is TRBJ1-1, with 8 bases fitting TRBD1. The V gene's germline CDR1 is GTSNPN and CDR2 SVGIG (reference sequence). The CDR3 extends over 13 amino acids. The V and J ends lost 4 bases and 6 bases, in that order; junction bases with no gene match: 7.

The chain joins TRBV2 to TRBJ1-4, with 10 bases matching TRBD1. J lost 2 bases, V lost 7 bases, and 7 bases had no gene match. The CDR3 totals 16 residues. Germline V gives CDR1 SNHLY, CDR2 FYNNEI. CDR3 in amino acids: CASTRDRGITNEKLFF. The CDR3 nucleotides read TGTGCCAGCACCAGGGACAGGGGAATCACTAATGAAAAACTGTTTTTT.

The V call is TRBV3-1 (or the pseudogene TRBV3-2), the J call TRBJ2-1, with unresolved D. Germline CDR1 is LGHDT and CDR2 is YNNKEL (reference sequence). The CDR3 is made up of 16 amino acids. V lost 1 base and J 2 bases, leaving 12 bases between the germline ends. CDR3 sequence (DNA): TGTGCCAGCAGCCAAGGAGAGAGCGCTACCTACAATGAGCAGTTCTTC. Residues: CASSQGESATYNEQFF.

The chain employs TRBV4-1 and TRBJ1-6; 10 positions match TRBD1. V was clipped by 3 bases and J by 6 bases; unmatched bases: 5. The CDR3 is 16 amino acids. CDR1 is MGHRA, CDR2 YSYEKL, per germline. CDR3 nucleotides: TGCGCCAGCAGCCAGACAGGGGGCGCGGGTAATTCACCCCTCCACTTT. Its protein is CASSQTGGAGNSPLHF.

This chain uses TRBV7-2 with TRBJ1-1; a possible D gene is TRBD1 (5 bases). CDR1 and CDR2 from the germline V gene are SGHTA and FQGNSA. The germline V and J ends were trimmed by 5 bases and 0 bases, with 10 bases remaining between them. The CDR3 has 14 residues. Written as DNA, the CDR3 is TGTGCCAGCAGCCCTGGGGGGGTGAACACTGAAGCTTTCTTT. Translation: CASSPGGVNTEAFF.

The gene calls are TRBV9 and TRBJ1-5, with 9 bases identical to TRBD1. Germline values: CDR1 SGDLS, CDR2 YYNGEE. V was pared by 3 bases and J by 3 bases, with 4 bases of the junction left unmatched. The CDR3 has 15 amino acids. This chain's CDR3 is CASSAGQGDNQPQHF. Here the CDR3 DNA reads TGTGCCAGCAGCGCGGGACAGGGAGACAATCAGCCCCAGCATTTT. Filled out from reference TRBV9 and TRBJ1-5, the complete variable domain reads DSGVTQTPKHLITATGQRVTLRCSPRSGDLSVYWYQQSLDQGLQFLIQYYNGEERAKGNILERFSAQQFPDLHSELNLSSLELGDSALYFCASSAGQGDNQPQHFGDGTRLSIL.

The CDR3 sequence: CASKTGLAGNEQFF. CDR3 coding DNA: TGTGCCAGCAAGACGGGACTAGCGGGAAATGAGCAGTTCTTC. The chain is built from TRBV6-5 and TRBJ2-1; 13 bases match TRBD2. The junction had 4 bases not matched to a gene; V was cut back by 7 bases and J by 7 bases. Germline CDR1 reads MNHEY; CDR2 reads SVGAGI. The CDR3 sequence is 14 residues long.

J is TRBJ1-1 and V is TRBV11-2; D is possibly TRBD1 (5 bases). Germline loops: CDR1 SGHAT, CDR2 FQNNGV. The V and J ends lost 2 bases and 0 bases respectively, with 7 bases between them. The CDR3 has 14 amino acids. CDR3 DNA sequence: TGTGCCAGCAGCTTACAGGGTCTGAACACTGAAGCTTTCTTT. Amino acid sequence: CASSLQGLNTEAFF.

The chain is built from TRBV5-1 and TRBJ2-1; D might be TRBD2 (7 bases). Germline V lookup: CDR1 SGHRS, CDR2 YFSETQ. The V and J ends lost 4 bases and 4 bases respectively, with 12 bases between them. The CDR3 has 14 amino acids. The CDR3 DNA follows: TGCGCCAGCAGCCCGGGGGGACAATACAATGAGCAGTTCTTC. Translating gives CASSPGGQYNEQFF.

The CDR3 spells CASSRETVPSYEQYF. The DNA for the CDR3 is TGCGCCAGCAGCCGGGAGACGGTTCCCTCCTACGAGCAGTACTTC. The chain combines TRBV4-1 with TRBJ2-7; the D gene is possibly TRBD2 (5 bases). Trimming removed 4 bases at V and 0 bases at J, with 13 bases between. Germline V CDR1 and CDR2: MGHRA, YSYEKL. The CDR3 runs 15 residues.

The rearrangement links TRBV11-2 to TRBJ2-1, with 9 positions matching TRBD2. Trimming took 5 bases from V and 9 from J; bases not matched to a gene: 11. The CDR3 is 15 amino acids. The germline V gene encodes CDR1 SGHAT and CDR2 FQNNGV. Here the CDR3 DNA reads TGTGCCAGCAGCCGCGTGGAGCGGGGGGTTGGTGAGCAGTTCTTC. The encoded protein is CASSRVERGVGEQFF.

This CDR3 reads CAISLSPSEDTGELFF. CDR3 in DNA: TGTGCCATCAGCTTGTCCCCTTCCGAGGACACCGGGGAGCTGTTTTTT. The genes are TRBV10-3 and TRBJ2-2; D unresolved. Germline CDR1 ENHRY, CDR2 SYGVKD. The CDR3 is 16 residues long. V lost 6 bases and J 3 bases, leaving 17 bases between the germline ends.

This sequence joins TRBV6-2 or TRBV6-3 and TRBJ1-1; D is ambiguous. Germline V CDR1 and CDR2: MNHEY, SVGEGT. V dropped 4 bases and J dropped 10 bases, with 16 bases sitting between them. This CDR3 has 13 residues. CDR3 amino acids: CASSSAIGGRAFF. CDR3 bases: TGTGCCAGCAGTTCCGCTATTGGAGGTAGAGCTTTCTTT.

V gene TRBV7-2 combines with J gene TRBJ1-3; no clear D. The CDR3 runs 13 residues. CDR1 and CDR2 (germline): SGHTA, FQGNSA. The V gene lost 2 bases and the J gene lost 8 bases, with 10 bases spanning the gap. CDR3 in DNA: TGTGCCAGCAGCTTAATAATCGGCGACACCATATATTTT. It encodes CASSLIIGDTIYF. Full variable domain (missing parts from reference TRBV7-2 and TRBJ1-3): GAGVSQSPSNKVTEKGKDVELRCDPISGHTALYWYRQSLGQGLEFLIYFQGNSAPDKSGLPSDRFSAERTGGSVSTLTIQRTQQEDSAVYLCASSLIIGDTIYFGEGSWLTVV.

The chain combines TRBV19 with TRBJ2-1, with TRBD1 matching 12 bases. CDR1 is LNHDA and CDR2 is SQIVND in the germline V gene (reference sequence). The CDR3 spans 18 residues. Trimming cost V 4 bases and J 7 bases; bases outside gene matches: 14. The CDR3 nucleotides are TGTGCCAGTAGTAGATCACCGGGACAGGGGGCAATATTGAATGAGCAGTTCTTC. It translates to CASSRSPGQGAILNEQFF.

This chain joins TRBV12-3 or TRBV12-4 and TRBJ1-2; D may be TRBD1 (6 bases). Trimming took 4 bases from V and 8 from J, leaving 8 bases between them. The CDR3 spans 11 residues. This chain's CDR3 is CASSYGGGYTF. The CDR3 region has the DNA TGTGCCAGCAGTTACGGGGGCGGCTACACCTTC.

The chain has TRBV5-4 and TRBJ1-2; TRBD1 matches at 7 bases. Germline V gene lookup returns CDR1 SGHNT and CDR2 YYREEE (reference sequence). This CDR3 has 12 amino acids. Trimming cost V 5 bases and J 8 bases; bases outside gene matches: 6. In nucleotides, the CDR3 is TGTGCCAGCAGAGACAGGGAAGGAGGCTACACCTTC. Translated: CASRDREGGYTF.

The chain combines TRBV5-1 with TRBJ2-3; TRBD1 might be the D (5 bases). The CDR3 extends over 15 amino acids. CDR1 is SGHRS, CDR2 YFSETQ, per germline. V was clipped by 0 bases and J by 5 bases, with 13 bases between them. The CDR3 is CASSLALGREDTQYF. CDR3 nucleotides: TGCGCCAGCAGCTTGGCCCTGGGGCGAGAAGATACGCAGTATTTT.

The J gene is TRBJ2-3, the V gene TRBV9; 9 nucleotides agree with TRBD1. CDR1 is SGDLS and CDR2 is YYNGEE in the germline V gene. The CDR3 totals 16 residues. Trimming removed 6 bases from V and 4 bases from J; junction bases left unmatched: 12. The CDR3 is CASTTGSGQGADTQYF. Written as DNA, the CDR3 is TGTGCCAGCACCACAGGATCGGGACAGGGAGCAGATACGCAGTATTTT.